This is a list of T cell receptor beta chains from one sample in a study of vaccination and CD4 T cells after COVID-19. TCRdb ran MiXCR on the PCR reads and lists one entry per CDR3 protein. The sample lists some 9,000 distinct CDR3 sequences; less than 60% were seen once. What these receptors recognize is not known. Sequencing was performed on CD4+ T cells from blood, cultured in vitro. These receptors all stem from a human donor in good health. Both conserved end residues are part of each CDR3. The D gene is left open where the match is weak. Size tells how often a clone was seen (once, few, many) or the class of an expanded clone, and some rows leave it out.

D,size,J,V,CDR3,DNA
TRBD1,.,TRBJ2-1,TRBV7-2,CASSPRTGDVEQFF,TGTGCCAGCAGCCCGCGGACAGGGGACGTTGAGCAGTTCTTC
TRBD1,.,TRBJ1-6,TRBV20-1,CSAYDVPGQGHSPLHF,TGCAGTGCTTATGATGTACCGGGACAGGGCCATTCACCCCTCCACTTT
.,.,TRBJ1-6,TRBV7-9,CASSLVAPQKSSYNSPLHF,TGTGCCAGCAGCTTAGTGGCACCCCAAAAGAGCTCCTATAATTCACCCCTCCACTTT
.,.,TRBJ1-1,TRBV5-1,CASSLVPNTEAFF,TGCGCCAGCAGCTTGGTGCCAAACACTGAAGCTTTCTTT
.,few,TRBJ1-6,TRBV18,CASSPPHGEPLHF,TGTGCCAGCTCACCACCCCACGGTGAACCCCTCCACTTT
.,.,TRBJ1-1,TRBV24-1,CATSTGRDAFF,TGTGCCACCTCCACGGGCAGGGATGCTTTCTTT
TRBD1,few,TRBJ1-6,TRBV20-1,CSASPGTGFDSPLHF,TGCAGTGCTAGCCCCGGGACAGGGTTTGATTCACCCCTCCACTTT
.,.,TRBJ1-1,TRBV19,CASSTPSQGFEAFF,TGTGCCAGTAGTACTCCAAGTCAGGGCTTTGAAGCTTTCTTT
.,.,TRBJ1-1,TRBV6-4,CASSDNRGEAFF,TGTGCCAGCAGTGACAATCGGGGTGAAGCTTTCTTT
.,.,TRBJ2-3,TRBV11-3,CASSLGLDTQYF,TGTGCCAGCAGCTTAGGGCTGGATACGCAGTATTTT
TRBD1,few,TRBJ1-6,TRBV7-9,CASTKGPGGGGSPLHF,TGTGCCAGCACGAAGGGCCCAGGGGGCGGGGGTTCACCCCTCCACTTT
TRBD1,few,TRBJ1-1,TRBV30,CAWVAQGARTEAFF,TGTGCCTGGGTTGCCCAGGGGGCCAGAACTGAAGCTTTCTTT
.,once,TRBJ2-7,TRBV20-1,CSASGSAAYEQYF,TGCAGTGCTAGCGGGAGTGCTGCCTACGAGCAGTACTTC
TRBD1,.,TRBJ1-1,TRBV2,CASSIPRQGPRAFF,TGTGCCAGCAGTATTCCAAGACAGGGACCGAGGGCTTTCTTT
.,.,TRBJ1-1,TRBV7-2,CASSSYSLNTEAFF,TGTGCCAGCAGCTCTTACAGCCTGAACACTGAAGCTTTCTTT